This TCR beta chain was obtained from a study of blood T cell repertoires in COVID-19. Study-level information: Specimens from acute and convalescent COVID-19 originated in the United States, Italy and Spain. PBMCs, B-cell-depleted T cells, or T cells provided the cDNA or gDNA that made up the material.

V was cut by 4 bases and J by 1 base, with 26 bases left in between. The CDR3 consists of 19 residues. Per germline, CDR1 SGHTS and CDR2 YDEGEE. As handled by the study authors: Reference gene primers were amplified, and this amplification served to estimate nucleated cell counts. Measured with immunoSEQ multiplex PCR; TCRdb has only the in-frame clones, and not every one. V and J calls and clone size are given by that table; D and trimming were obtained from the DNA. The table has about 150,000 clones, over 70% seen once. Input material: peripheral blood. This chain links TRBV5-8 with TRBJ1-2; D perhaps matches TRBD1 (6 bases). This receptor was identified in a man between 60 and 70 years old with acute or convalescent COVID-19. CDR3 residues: CASSRQSRGEGPINYGYTF. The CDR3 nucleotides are TGTGCCAGCAGCCGACAGTCCAGGGGTGAAGGACCAATTAACTATGGCTACACCTTC.